These 5 T cell receptor beta chains were sequenced from one sample in a study of early T cells in non-severe SARS-CoV-2 infection. In TCRdb, the 5' RACE reads were re-called with MiXCR into one record per CDR3 protein. The sample has about 66,000 distinct CDR3 sequences; 9.1% are singletons. Material for sequencing was whole blood. The receptor source for this set is an adult who was a healthcare worker with PCR-confirmed SARS-CoV-2 infection or an uninfected control (not recorded which).

This clonotype has just a few counts. The V gene is TRBV29-1, the J gene TRBJ1-4, with TRBD1 matching 7 bases. This CDR3 has 13 amino acids. J was trimmed by 3 bases and V by 7 bases; bases with no gene match: 5. The germline V gene has CDR1 SQVTM and CDR2 ANQGSEA. The CDR3, as DNA: TGCAGCGCCGGCAGGGGGGCTAATGAAAAACTGTTTTTT. Translated: CSAGRGANEKLFF.

This clonotype was counted at least ten times. The chain employs TRBV20-1 and TRBJ2-3; 9 bases are shared with TRBD2. V was pared by 6 bases and J by 4 bases, with 14 bases of the junction left unmatched. Germline assignment: CDR1 DFQATT and CDR2 SNEGSKA (reference sequence). CDR3 length: 16 amino acids. The CDR3 spells CSAAPHLAGIADTQYF. The CDR3 bases are TGCAGTGCCGCGCCCCACCTAGCGGGAATTGCAGATACGCAGTATTTT.

This clonotype was detected only a few times. V is TRBV29-1 and J is TRBJ2-3; possibly TRBD2 for D (6 bases). CDR1 is SQVTM and CDR2 is ANQGSEA in the germline V gene. The V and J ends lost 1 base and 6 bases respectively, with 14 bases between them. The CDR3 spans 14 residues. The CDR3 here is CSVEVGGRGDTQYF. CDR3 DNA: TGCAGCGTTGAAGTAGGAGGGAGAGGGGATACGCAGTATTTT.

This clonotype was picked up many times. The rearrangement joins TRBV19 to TRBJ1-4; no firm D call. The CDR3 sequence is 16 residues long. V lost 5 bases and J 11 bases, leaving 24 bases between the germline ends. From germline, CDR1 is LNHDA and CDR2 SQIVND (reference sequence). CDR3 sequence: CASSSQETDGVGKLFF. In nucleotides, the CDR3 is TGTGCCAGTAGTTCCCAGGAGACGGATGGAGTCGGGAAACTGTTTTTT.

Only a few counts were recorded for this clonotype. This sequence joins TRBV5-5 and TRBJ2-2, with TRBD1 identical over 11 bases. Germline loops: CDR1 SGHKS, CDR2 YYEKEE (reference sequence). The CDR3 sequence is 16 residues long. V shed 6 bases, J shed 4 bases, and the junction held 8 bases outside the gene matches. Here the CDR3 reads CASTTRGTGGTGELFF. The CDR3 DNA reads as TGTGCCAGCACCACTCGAGGGACAGGGGGCACCGGGGAGCTGTTTTTT. The full variable domain, completed using reference TRBV5-5 and TRBJ2-2, is DAGVTQSPTHLIKTRGQQVTLRCSPISGHKSVSWYQQVLGQGPQFIFQYYEKEERGRGNFPDRFSARQFPNYSSELNVNALLLGDSALYLCASTTRGTGGTGELFFGEGSRLTVL.